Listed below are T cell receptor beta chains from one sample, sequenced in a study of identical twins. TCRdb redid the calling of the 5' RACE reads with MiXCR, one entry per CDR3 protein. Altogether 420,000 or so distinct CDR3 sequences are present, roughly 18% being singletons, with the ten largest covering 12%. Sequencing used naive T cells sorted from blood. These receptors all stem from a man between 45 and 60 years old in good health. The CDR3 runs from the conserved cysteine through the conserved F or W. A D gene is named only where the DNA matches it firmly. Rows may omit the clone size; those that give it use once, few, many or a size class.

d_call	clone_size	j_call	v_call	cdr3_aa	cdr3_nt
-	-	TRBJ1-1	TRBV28	CASQRNTEAFF	TGTGCCAGCCAGAGAAACACTGAAGCTTTCTTT
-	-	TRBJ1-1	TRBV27	CASSPLAGTEAFF	TGTGCCAGCAGTCCCCTGGCGGGGACTGAAGCTTTCTTT
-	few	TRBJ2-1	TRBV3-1	CASSPRAHLYDEQFF	TGTGCCAGCAGCCCCCGGGCTCATCTGTACGATGAGCAGTTCTTC
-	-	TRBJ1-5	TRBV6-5	CASSYYSWGSYSNQPQHF	TGTGCCAGCAGTTACTACTCTTGGGGCAGTTATAGCAATCAGCCCCAGCATTTT
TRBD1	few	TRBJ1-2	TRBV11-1	CASSPRDRGRGYGYTF	TGTGCCAGCAGCCCCCGGGACAGGGGCCGGGGCTATGGCTACACCTTC
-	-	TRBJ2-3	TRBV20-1	CSARGQLSTDTQYF	TGCAGTGCTAGGGGGCAGCTTAGCACAGATACGCAGTATTTT
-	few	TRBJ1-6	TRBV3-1	CASGLGDMNSPLHF	TGTGCCAGCGGTCTAGGGGACATGAATTCACCCCTCCACTTT
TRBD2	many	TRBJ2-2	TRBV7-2	CASSLASGASNTGELFF	TGTGCCAGCAGCTTAGCGAGCGGGGCCTCGAACACCGGGGAGCTGTTTTTT
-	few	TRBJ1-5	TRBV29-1	CSDPSRNSNQPQHF	TGCAGCGACCCATCGCGGAATAGCAATCAGCCCCAGCATTTT
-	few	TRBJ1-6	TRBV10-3	CAISDKTAANSPLHF	TGTGCCATCAGTGATAAGACGGCGGCCAATTCACCCCTCCACTTT
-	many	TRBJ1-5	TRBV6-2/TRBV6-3	CASSARPDQPQHF	TGTGCCAGCAGTGCCCGACCTGATCAGCCCCAGCATTTT
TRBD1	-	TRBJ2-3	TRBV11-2	CASSLEPGQGADTQYF	TGTGCCAGCAGCTTAGAGCCGGGACAGGGGGCAGATACGCAGTATTTT
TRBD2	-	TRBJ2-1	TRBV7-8	CASSGGTSGGDYNEQFF	TGTGCCAGCAGCGGCGGGACTAGCGGGGGGGATTACAATGAGCAGTTCTTC
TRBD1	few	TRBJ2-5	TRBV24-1	CATSDFGRQGIQETQYF	TGTGCCACCAGTGATTTCGGTCGACAGGGGATACAAGAGACCCAGTACTTC
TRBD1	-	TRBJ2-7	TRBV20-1	CSARKDRAETYEQYF	TGCAGTGCTAGAAAAGACAGGGCGGAAACCTACGAGCAGTACTTC
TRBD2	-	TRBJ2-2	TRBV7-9	CASTPGGANTGELFF	TGTGCCAGCACCCCCGGGGGGGCGAACACCGGGGAGCTGTTTTTT
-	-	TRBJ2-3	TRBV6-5	CASSSRQDFTDTQYF	TGTGCCAGCAGTTCAAGACAGGATTTCACAGATACGCAGTATTTT
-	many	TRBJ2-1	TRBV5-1	CASSFSTSAVRGYNEQFF	TGCGCCAGCAGCTTCAGCACCTCGGCGGTGCGGGGCTACAATGAGCAGTTCTTC
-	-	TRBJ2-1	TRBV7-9	CASSIKAAPGNEQFF	TGTGCCAGCAGCATAAAGGCCGCACCGGGTAATGAGCAGTTCTTC
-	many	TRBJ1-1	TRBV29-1	CSHSEILNTEAFF	TGCAGTCACTCGGAGATACTGAACACTGAAGCTTTCTTT
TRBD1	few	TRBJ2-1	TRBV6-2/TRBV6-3	CASISGTGAGEQFF	TGTGCCAGCATCTCCGGGACAGGGGCCGGTGAGCAGTTCTTC
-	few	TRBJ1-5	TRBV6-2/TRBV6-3	CASSYIGFRQPQHF	TGTGCCAGCAGTTACATTGGGTTTCGCCAGCCCCAGCATTTT
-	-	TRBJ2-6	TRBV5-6	CASSLGTGYVLTF	TGTGCCAGCAGCTTGGGTACGGGTTACGTCCTGACTTTC
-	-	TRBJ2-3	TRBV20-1	CSAPTGSGSTDTQYF	TGCAGTGCTCCCACCGGGAGTGGGAGCACAGATACGCAGTATTTT
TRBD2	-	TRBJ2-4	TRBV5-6	CASSQWGGYIQYF	TGTGCCAGCAGCCAGTGGGGGGGATACATTCAGTACTTC
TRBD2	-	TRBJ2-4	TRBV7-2	CASSFLAGFNIQYF	TGTGCCAGCAGCTTTCTAGCGGGATTTAACATTCAGTACTTC
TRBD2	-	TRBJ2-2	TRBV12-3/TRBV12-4	CASSLFAGLAGERTGELFF	TGTGCCAGCAGTTTATTTGCGGGACTAGCGGGGGAGAGGACCGGGGAGCTGTTTTTT